A single sample gave rise to the 21 T cell receptor beta chains below, sequenced in a study of neurological immune-mediated disorders. One entry per CDR3 protein, called by TCRdb with MiXCR from the 5' RACE reads. In the table there are 50,000 or so distinct CDR3 sequences, around a tenth of which are singletons. Material for sequencing was PBMCs. The receptors come from a woman in her forties with HTLV-1-associated myelopathy (HAM/TSP).

The table lists this clonotype with many counts. The V gene is TRBV27, the J gene TRBJ1-1; no firm D call. The germline V gene has CDR1 MNHEY and CDR2 SMNVEV (reference sequence). V was shortened by 0 bases and J by 0 bases, with 2 bases between the two germline ends. The CDR3 length is 13 residues. DNA of the CDR3: TGTGCCAGCAGTTTATCCCTGAACACTGAAGCTTTCTTT. The encoded protein is CASSLSLNTEAFF.

Ten or more counts support this clonotype. The chain uses TRBV15 and TRBJ2-6; D gene uncertain. V was shortened by 0 bases and J by 0 bases, with 9 bases between the two germline ends. CDR3 length: 17 residues. Germline assignment: CDR1 LNHNV and CDR2 YYDKDF (reference sequence). This CDR3 reads CATSRDPYFSGANVLTF. The CDR3 coding sequence is TGTGCCACCAGCAGAGATCCCTACTTCTCTGGGGCCAACGTCCTGACTTTC.

This clonotype was seen at least ten times. V and J are TRBV3-1 and TRBJ2-1; 10 nucleotides line up with TRBD1. Germline V lookup: CDR1 LGHDT, CDR2 YNNKEL (reference sequence). The CDR3 contains 15 residues. Trimming at V came to 4 bases and at J to 6 bases, leaving 6 bases not matched to a gene. The CDR3 DNA reads TGTGCCAGCAGCCCCCGGGACAGGGGTGGCAATGAGCAGTTCTTC. Protein: CASSPRDRGGNEQFF.

This clonotype came up many times. The J gene is TRBJ1-4, the V gene TRBV4-3, with D hard to call. This CDR3 is built from 17 residues. The germline gives CDR1 LGHNA, CDR2 YSLEER. Trimming removed 4 bases from V and 2 bases from J, with 17 bases in between. This CDR3 is CASSLSPSPATNEKLFF. CDR3 DNA: TGCGCCAGCAGCCTTTCCCCCTCGCCCGCGACTAATGAAAAACTGTTTTTT.

Ten or more counts support this clonotype. The CDR3 DNA reads TGTGCCAGCAGCTTTCAAGCGGGTGTCTCCTACGAGCAGTACTTC. Translation gives CASSFQAGVSYEQYF. The chain is built from TRBV7-2 and TRBJ2-7, with D possibly being TRBD2 (6 bases). V was clipped by 3 bases and J by 0 bases, with 12 bases between them. The germline V gene encodes CDR1 SGHTA and CDR2 FQGNSA. The CDR3 contains 15 residues.

The V and J genes are TRBV5-1 and TRBJ2-2; TRBD1 matches 7 bases. Germline trimming cut 0 bases from V and 1 base from J; bases unmatched to any gene: 3. The CDR3 contains 16 residues. Per germline, CDR1 SGHRS and CDR2 YFSETQ. The CDR3: CASSLEQGRNTGELFF. The CDR3, as DNA: TGCGCCAGCAGCTTGGAACAGGGGCGGAACACCGGGGAGCTGTTTTTT.

The table lists this clonotype with many counts. The chain has TRBV24-1 and TRBJ2-3; D gene ambiguous. The V gene's germline CDR1 is KGHDR and CDR2 SFDVKD. The CDR3 is made up of 14 amino acids. V was clipped by 4 bases and J by 6 bases, with 13 bases between them. CDR3 sequence reads: CATSEPHRDDTQYF. For the CDR3, the DNA is TGTGCCACCAGTGAACCGCACAGAGATGATACGCAGTATTTT.

Many counts were recorded for this clonotype. The gene calls are TRBV29-1 and TRBJ2-7; TRBD1 matches at 10 bases. This CDR3 contains 17 residues. The V and J ends lost 4 bases and 0 bases, in that order; junction bases with no gene match: 12. Germline V lookup: CDR1 SQVTM, CDR2 ANQGSEA. This CDR3 is CSVATGGVYGGSYEQYF. CDR3 in DNA: TGCAGCGTTGCGACAGGGGGCGTTTATGGGGGCTCCTACGAGCAGTACTTC.

There are many counts of this clonotype. The rearrangement joins TRBV12-3 or TRBV12-4 to TRBJ2-1; D is possibly TRBD1 or TRBD2 (5 bases each). Trimming removed 3 bases at V and 3 bases at J, with 15 bases between. The CDR3 covers 16 residues. The CDR3 is CASSLGQVGDYNEQFF. The DNA of the CDR3 is TGTGCCAGCAGTTTGGGCCAAGTGGGGGACTACAATGAGCAGTTCTTC.

There are many counts of this clonotype. The gene calls are TRBV5-1 and TRBJ1-6, with a possible D match to TRBD1 (5 bases). The CDR3 runs 17 residues. The germline V and J ends were trimmed by 3 bases and 0 bases, with 13 bases remaining between them. In germline, CDR1 is SGHRS, CDR2 YFSETQ. The CDR3 DNA is TGCGCCAGCAGCTCCACAGGATTGAGCTCCTATAATTCACCCCTCCACTTT. Translated: CASSSTGLSSYNSPLHF.

This clonotype was observed many times. This sequence joins TRBV7-9 and TRBJ1-1; TRBD1 matches 7 bases. This CDR3 is built from 15 residues. V was pared by 5 bases and J by 0 bases, with 6 bases of the junction left unmatched. The germline CDR1 and CDR2 sequences are SEHNR and FQNEAQ (reference sequence). The CDR3 sequence is CASSMGQIMNTEAFF. The CDR3 region has the DNA TGTGCCAGCAGCATGGGACAGATAATGAACACTGAAGCTTTCTTT.

This clonotype was counted at least ten times. The chain combines TRBV5-1 with TRBJ2-3; tentative D call: TRBD2 (6 bases). Germline loops: CDR1 SGHRS, CDR2 YFSETQ. V was pared by 0 bases and J by 5 bases, with 10 bases between. This CDR3 region has 14 residues. CDR3 amino acids: CASSLGTGGDTQYF. DNA for the CDR3: TGCGCCAGCAGCTTGGGGACCGGGGGAGATACGCAGTATTTT.

A few counts support this clonotype. The chain carries TRBV12-3 or TRBV12-4 and TRBJ1-6, with D maybe TRBD1 (5 bases). The CDR3 contains 16 residues. V lost 6 bases to trimming and J lost 9 bases, with 21 bases between them. The CDR3 is CASRYHNSLRGSPLHF. DNA of the CDR3: TGTGCCAGCAGGTACCACAATTCCCTTAGGGGTTCACCCCTCCACTTT.

This clonotype is medium-sized (0.01 to 0.1%) in the sample. The rearrangement links TRBV4-2 to TRBJ2-7, with D tentatively TRBD1 or TRBD2 (5 bases each). The CDR3 is made up of 14 amino acids. Trimming cost V 1 base and J 0 bases, with 7 bases left between them. CDR1 and CDR2 from the germline V gene are LGHNA and YNFKEQ. Here the CDR3 reads CASSQGGSSYEQYF. The DNA of the CDR3 is TGTGCCAGCAGCCAAGGGGGGAGCTCCTACGAGCAGTACTTC.

Comments on this clonotype: A much larger clone sits a single nucleotide away, making a read error possible. V usage is TRBV25-1 and J usage is TRBJ2-2, with D perhaps assigned TRBD1 or TRBD2 (6 bases each). Germline V gene lookup returns CDR1 MGHDK and CDR2 SYGVNS. The CDR3 loop spans 15 amino acids. CDR3 sequence (DNA): TGTGTCAGCAGTGACGGGGGCCCCCGACCCGGGGAGCTGTTTTTT. Translation: CVSSDGGPRPGELFF.

This clonotype was seen repeatedly, ten times or more. This rearrangement joins TRBV4-2 to TRBJ2-3, with 7 bases matching TRBD1. J lost 0 bases, V lost 0 bases, and 3 bases had no gene match. Germline values: CDR1 LGHNA, CDR2 YNFKEQ. The CDR3 runs 16 residues. The CDR3 DNA is TGTGCCAGCAGCCAAGACACAGGGGCTAGCACAGATACGCAGTATTTT. Amino acids: CASSQDTGASTDTQYF.

V gene TRBV5-1 combines with J gene TRBJ2-2, with 7 bases fitting TRBD2. CDR3 length equals 15 residues. Germline CDR1 and CDR2: SGHRS and YFSETQ. After removal of 4 bases from V and 6 bases from J, the junction contained 9 bases not matched to a gene. For the CDR3, the DNA is TGCGCCAGCAGCATCCGGGACTACGTACCCGGGGAGCTGTTTTTT. Amino acid sequence: CASSIRDYVPGELFF.

This clonotype was recorded at least ten times. The gene calls are TRBV6-2 or TRBV6-3 and TRBJ1-2; unclear D gene. The CDR3 has 14 residues. V lost 0 bases, J lost 8 bases, and 13 bases lay in between. CDR1 is MNHEY and CDR2 is SVGEGT in the germline V gene. CDR3 nucleotide sequence: TGTGCCAGCAGTTACTCGAGGCGATTCGAAGGCTACACCTTC. Translated, it gives CASSYSRRFEGYTF.

This clonotype was counted at least ten times. This chain joins TRBV10-3 and TRBJ1-3; D not certain. Looked up from germline, CDR1 is ENHRY and CDR2 is SYGVKD. The CDR3 length is 15 residues. Trimming left V 0 bases short and J 2 bases short, with 8 bases between. The chain's CDR3 is CAISESRGAGNTIYF. Written as DNA, the CDR3 is TGTGCCATCAGTGAGTCACGAGGAGCTGGAAACACCATATATTTT.

In its sample, this clonotype was seen many times. This sequence joins TRBV6-5 and TRBJ1-3; D call uncertain. Germline CDR1 reads MNHEY; CDR2 reads SVGAGI. The CDR3 length is 11 residues. V gave up 6 bases and J gave up 3 bases, with 3 bases separating them. This chain's CDR3 is CASRDGNTIYF. The CDR3 coding sequence is TGTGCCAGCAGAGATGGAAACACCATATATTTT.

This clonotype was counted at least ten times. V gene TRBV25-1 combines with J gene TRBJ2-1, with TRBD1 as a possible D gene (6 bases). Germline loops: CDR1 MGHDK, CDR2 SYGVNS. V was pared by 5 bases and J by 4 bases, with 12 bases between. CDR3 length equals 14 residues. CDR3 region: CASSNHRDYNEQFF. CDR3 coding DNA: TGTGCCAGCAGTAACCACAGGGATTACAATGAGCAGTTCTTC.